This T cell receptor (beta chain) was documented in a study of prognosis after radiotherapy for stage I lung cancer. Across the whole study: Deemed medically inoperable were all patients with non-small cell lung cancer.

Unmatched junction bases numbered 1, after V lost 0 bases and J lost 4 bases. The CDR3 contains 16 residues. Per the germline V gene, CDR1 is LGHNA and CDR2 is YSLEER. Amplification of TCR beta CDR3 from genomic DNA used two-round multiplex PCR. Used in first-round PCR were primers specific to each TRBV and TRBJ gene. MiXCR, run by TCRdb on the multiplex PCR reads, gives a single entry per CDR3 protein. The sample has around 51,000 distinct CDR3 sequences, roughly 36% seen once. This clonotype was seen ten or more times. This clonotype was sampled from a donor aged 50 or older with non-small cell lung cancer. The V and J genes are TRBV4-3 and TRBJ2-7; the match to TRBD2 covers 15 bases. The source was PBMCs, collected before or after stereotactic body radiation therapy (not recorded which). The CDR3 DNA is TGCGCCAGCAGCCAAGAGGGACTAGCGGGAGGTTACGAGCAGTACTTC. Its translation: CASSQEGLAGGYEQYF.